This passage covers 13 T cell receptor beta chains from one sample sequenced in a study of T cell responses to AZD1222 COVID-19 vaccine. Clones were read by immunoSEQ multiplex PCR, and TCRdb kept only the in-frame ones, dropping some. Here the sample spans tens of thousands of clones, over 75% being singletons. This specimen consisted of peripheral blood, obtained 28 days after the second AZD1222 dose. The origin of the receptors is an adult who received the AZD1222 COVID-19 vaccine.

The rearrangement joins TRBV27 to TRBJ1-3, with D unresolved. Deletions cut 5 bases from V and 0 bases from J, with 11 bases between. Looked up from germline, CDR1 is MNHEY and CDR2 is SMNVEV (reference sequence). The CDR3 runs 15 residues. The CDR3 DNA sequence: TGTGCCAGCAGTCTTACGTGGAGCTCTGGAAACACCATATATTTT. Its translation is CASSLTWSSGNTIYF.

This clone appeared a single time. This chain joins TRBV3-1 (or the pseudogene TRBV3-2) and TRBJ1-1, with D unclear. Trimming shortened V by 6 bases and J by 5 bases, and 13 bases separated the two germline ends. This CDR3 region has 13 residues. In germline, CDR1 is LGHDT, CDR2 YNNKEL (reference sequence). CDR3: CASRFAVGTEAFF. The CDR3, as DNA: TGTGCCAGCAGGTTCGCTGTAGGAACTGAAGCTTTCTTT.

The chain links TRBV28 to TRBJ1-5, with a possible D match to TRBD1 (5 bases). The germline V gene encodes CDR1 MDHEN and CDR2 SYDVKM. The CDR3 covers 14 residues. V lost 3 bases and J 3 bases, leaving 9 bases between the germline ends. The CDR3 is CASSLGQVNQPQHF. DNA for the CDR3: TGTGCCAGCAGTTTGGGGCAGGTCAATCAGCCCCAGCATTTT.

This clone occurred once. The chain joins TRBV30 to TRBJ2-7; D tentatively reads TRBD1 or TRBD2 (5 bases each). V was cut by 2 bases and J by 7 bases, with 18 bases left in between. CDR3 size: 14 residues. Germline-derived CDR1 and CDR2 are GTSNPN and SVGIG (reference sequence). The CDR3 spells CAWSLLAGPGEQYF. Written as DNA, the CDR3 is TGTGCCTGGAGTTTGTTGGCAGGGCCGGGAGAGCAGTACTTC.

CDR3 region: CASSRRHTDDNEQFF. DNA of the CDR3: TGTGCCAGCAGTCGTAGGCATACTGACGACAATGAGCAGTTCTTC. The chain recombines TRBV7-6 with TRBJ2-1; unclear D gene. Per germline, CDR1 SGHVS and CDR2 FNYEAQ. V gave up 6 bases and J gave up 5 bases, with 17 bases separating them. The CDR3 is made up of 15 amino acids.

In DNA form, the CDR3 reads TGCAGCGTCGACTCACACGGGGGAAGAACTGAAGCTTTCTTT. As protein: CSVDSHGGRTEAFF. The V call is TRBV29-1, the J call TRBJ1-1; TRBD1 is a possible D gene (5 bases). The germline V and J ends were trimmed by 6 bases and 5 bases, with 19 bases remaining between them. The CDR3 is 14 amino acids. The V gene's germline CDR1 is SQVTM and CDR2 ANQGSEA. The full variable domain, completed using reference TRBV29-1 and TRBJ1-1, is SAVISQKPSRDICQRGTSLTIQCQVDSQVTMMFWYRQQPGQSLTLIATANQGSEATYESGFVIDKFPISRPNLTFSTLTVSNMSPEDSSIYLCSVDSHGGRTEAFFGQGTRLTVV.

The chain's CDR3 is CASSLRWGYEQYF. Written as DNA, the CDR3 is TGTGCCAGTAGTCTCCGGTGGGGTTATGAGCAGTACTTC. The rearrangement links TRBV19 to TRBJ2-7, with D unclear. Per germline, CDR1 LNHDA and CDR2 SQIVND (reference sequence). This CDR3 is 13 amino acids long. V lost 5 bases and J lost 7, with 15 bases in between.

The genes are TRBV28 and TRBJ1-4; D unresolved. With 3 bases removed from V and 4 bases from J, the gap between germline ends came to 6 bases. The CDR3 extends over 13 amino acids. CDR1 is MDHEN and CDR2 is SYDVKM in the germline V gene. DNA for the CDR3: TGTGCCAGCAGTTTCGACCTTAATGAAAAACTGTTTTTT. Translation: CASSFDLNEKLFF.

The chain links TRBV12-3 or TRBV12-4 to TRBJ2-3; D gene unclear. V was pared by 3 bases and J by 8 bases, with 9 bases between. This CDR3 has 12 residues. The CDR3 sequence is CASSFRVSTQYF. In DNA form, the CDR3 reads TGTGCCAGCAGTTTTCGGGTCAGTACGCAGTATTTT.

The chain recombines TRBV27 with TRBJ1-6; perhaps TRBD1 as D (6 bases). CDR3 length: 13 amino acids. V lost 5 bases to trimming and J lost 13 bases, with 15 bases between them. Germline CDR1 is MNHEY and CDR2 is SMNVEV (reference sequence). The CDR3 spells CASSQQTDSPLHF. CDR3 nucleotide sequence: TGTGCCAGCAGTCAACAAACGGACAGTCCCCTCCACTTT.

CDR3 coding DNA: TGCGCCAGCAGCTTGGCTAGCGGGTCCCAAGAGACCCAGTACTTC. Protein sequence: CASSLASGSQETQYF. V and J are TRBV5-1 and TRBJ2-5, with 8 bases that match TRBD2. Germline V gives CDR1 SGHRS, CDR2 YFSETQ. The CDR3 is made up of 15 amino acids. Trimming took 0 bases from V and 1 from J; bases not matched to a gene: 2.

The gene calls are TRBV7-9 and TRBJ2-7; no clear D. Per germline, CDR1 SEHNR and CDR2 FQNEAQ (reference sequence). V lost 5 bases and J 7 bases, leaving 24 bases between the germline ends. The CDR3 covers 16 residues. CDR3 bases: TGTGCCAGCAGCAATCCCGTTCTGGCAGACCCCTGGGAGCAGTACTTC. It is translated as CASSNPVLADPWEQYF.

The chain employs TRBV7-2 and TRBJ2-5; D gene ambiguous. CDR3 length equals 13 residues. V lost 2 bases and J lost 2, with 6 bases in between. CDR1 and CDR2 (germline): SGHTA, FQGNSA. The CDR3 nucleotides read TGTGCCAGCAGCTTAATGCCACAAGAGACCCAGTACTTC. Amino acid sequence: CASSLMPQETQYF.